The 27 T cell receptor beta chains below come from one sample, sequenced in a study of Ad26.COV2.S vaccination and SARS-CoV-2 variants. Described treatment: around 19 received Ad26.COV2.S at low or high dose, single or two shots; 5 received placebo; per-sample allocation not given. Specimens were obtained on day 63 following the first vaccine or placebo injection. The protocol was immunoSEQ multiplex PCR, while the TCRdb copy is restricted to in-frame clones and leaves out a portion. The data hold about 480,000 clones, with 70% to 90% observed a single time. The sequencing here drew on peripheral blood, taken in a trial of Ad26.COV2.S vaccine versus placebo. Every receptor here comes from a person between 18 and 65 years old who received the Ad26.COV2.S COVID-19 vaccine or a placebo.

This chain connects TRBV6-2 or TRBV6-3 to TRBJ2-7, with TRBD1 as a possible D gene (6 bases). V dropped 2 bases and J dropped 4 bases, with 9 bases sitting between them. The CDR3 totals 13 residues. CDR1 MNHEY and CDR2 SVGEGT come from the germline V gene. This CDR3 is CASSYIDRYEQYF. DNA of the CDR3: TGTGCCAGCAGTTACATAGACAGGTACGAGCAGTACTTC.

The rearrangement uses TRBV30 and TRBJ1-4, with unresolved D. Germline-derived CDR1 and CDR2 are GTSNPN and SVGIG (reference sequence). The CDR3 is made up of 15 amino acids. V shed 2 bases and J shed 5 bases, with 15 bases lying between them. Written as DNA, the CDR3 is TGTGCCTGGAGTCCCATCCGGGTGAGAAATGAAAAACTGTTTTTT. Its protein is CAWSPIRVRNEKLFF. Filled out from reference TRBV30 and TRBJ1-4, the complete variable domain reads SQTIHQWPATLVQPVGSPLSLECTVEGTSNPNLYWYRQAAGRGLQLLFYSVGIGQISSEVPQNLSASRPQDRQFILSSKKLLLSDSGFYLCAWSPIRVRNEKLFFGSGTQLSVL.

The gene calls are TRBV5-5 and TRBJ1-2; D is uncertain. The CDR3 is made up of 12 amino acids. CDR1 and CDR2 (germline): SGHKS, YYEKEE (reference sequence). Trimming left V 1 base short and J 6 bases short, with 7 bases between. This CDR3 is CASSLYTDGYTF. In nucleotides, the CDR3 is TGTGCCAGCAGCTTGTACACAGATGGCTACACCTTC.

The chain employs TRBV7-3 and TRBJ2-2, with TRBD2 matching over 7 bases. V lost 5 bases to trimming and J lost 1 base; unmatched junction nucleotides: 4. Germline CDR1 reads SGHTA; CDR2 reads FQGTGA. The CDR3 totals 15 residues. Written as DNA, the CDR3 is TGTGCCAGCAGCCCTAGCGGCGGGAACACCGGGGAGCTGTTTTTT. Translation: CASSPSGGNTGELFF.

V and J are TRBV3-1 (or the pseudogene TRBV3-2) and TRBJ2-7; TRBD2 matches 10 bases. Germline assignment: CDR1 LGHDT and CDR2 YNNKEL (reference sequence). The CDR3 is made up of 16 amino acids. The V gene end was trimmed by 1 base and the J gene end by 0 bases; junction bases not matched to a gene: 3. The CDR3 spells CASSQGGLADSYEQYF. As DNA, the CDR3 is TGTGCCAGCAGCCAAGGCGGACTAGCGGACTCCTACGAGCAGTACTTC.

The chain is built from TRBV19 and TRBJ2-2; tentatively, D is TRBD2 (5 bases). Deletions cut 7 bases from V and 2 bases from J, with 17 bases between. Germline values: CDR1 LNHDA, CDR2 SQIVND (reference sequence). This CDR3 is built from 16 residues. The CDR3 sequence: CASNVGLISNTGELFF. CDR3 sequence (DNA): TGTGCCAGTAACGTCGGACTGATATCTAACACCGGGGAGCTGTTTTTT.

V gene TRBV7-9 combines with J gene TRBJ2-7; 7 bases agree with TRBD2. V lost 4 bases and J lost 1; bases outside the gene matches: 10. This CDR3 contains 16 residues. The germline V gene has CDR1 SEHNR and CDR2 FQNEAQ (reference sequence). The CDR3 sequence: CASSSLGGRASYEQYF. The CDR3 DNA follows: TGTGCCAGCAGCTCCCTCGGCGGGAGAGCGTCCTACGAGCAGTACTTC. Supplemented by reference TRBV7-9 and TRBJ2-7, the full variable domain reads DTGVSQNPRHKITKRGQNVTFRCDPISEHNRLYWYRQTLGQGPEFLTYFQNEAQLEKSRLLSDRFSAERPKGSFSTLEIQRTEQGDSAMYLCASSSLGGRASYEQYFGPGTRLTVT.

The CDR3 reads CASSQANRVGVTGANVLTF. For the CDR3, the DNA is TGCGCCAGCAGCCAAGCTAACAGAGTGGGAGTCACTGGGGCCAACGTCCTGACTTTC. This chain connects TRBV4-3 to TRBJ2-6; D is perhaps TRBD2 (5 bases). Germline CDR1 and CDR2: LGHNA and YSLEER. This CDR3 contains 19 residues. The ends were cut back, 1 base at V and 2 bases at J, with 18 bases in the middle.

V gene TRBV5-8 combines with J gene TRBJ1-1; TRBD1 matches at 9 bases. With V trimmed by 4 bases and J by 4 bases, 8 bases remained unmatched. Germline values: CDR1 SGHTS, CDR2 YDEGEE. This CDR3 has 15 residues. This CDR3 reads CASSKGDREGTEAFF. CDR3 in DNA: TGTGCCAGCAGCAAGGGGGACAGGGAGGGCACTGAAGCTTTCTTT.

This clone has a count of ten or more. This rearrangement joins TRBV7-9 to TRBJ2-7, with 9 bases matching TRBD1. CDR3 length: 14 amino acids. The J segment lost 2 bases and the V segment lost 4 bases, leaving 3 bases of the junction unmatched. CDR1 and CDR2 (germline): SEHNR, FQNEAQ (reference sequence). CDR3: CASSYGTGTYEQYF. CDR3 bases: TGTGCCAGCAGCTATGGGACAGGGACCTACGAGCAGTACTTC.

This clone has only a few counts. J is TRBJ1-1 and V is TRBV6-5; D remains unclear. Looked up from germline, CDR1 is MNHEY and CDR2 is SVGAGI. There are 12 residues in the CDR3. Trimming stripped 6 bases from V and 4 bases from J, with 9 bases between. The CDR3 loop is CASSGYSTEAFF. CDR3 coding DNA: TGTGCCAGCAGCGGCTATTCCACTGAAGCTTTCTTT.

CDR3 amino acids: CAWSALTGTGELFF. The DNA for the CDR3 is TGTGCCTGGAGTGCCCTGACTGGGACCGGGGAGCTGTTTTTT. The chain combines TRBV30 with TRBJ2-2; D ambiguous. From germline, CDR1 is GTSNPN and CDR2 SVGIG (reference sequence). Trimming removed 1 base from V and 5 bases from J, with 11 bases in between. This CDR3 has 14 residues.

The chain has TRBV18 and TRBJ2-7; possible D gene TRBD1, 6 bases. The CDR3 contains 14 residues. Germline V gives CDR1 KGHSH, CDR2 LQKENI. V lost 2 bases, J lost 5 bases, and 13 bases lay in between. CDR3 nucleotide sequence: TGTGCCAGCTCACCAGGGGGCCCTACTCACGAGCAGTACTTC. The encoded protein is CASSPGGPTHEQYF.

This clone was counted a few times. The V gene is TRBV18, the J gene TRBJ1-3; unclear D gene. Trimming cost V 0 bases and J 8 bases, with 11 bases left between them. Germline values: CDR1 KGHSH, CDR2 LQKENI. The CDR3 spans 14 residues. The CDR3: CASSPPGRVDTIYF. The CDR3 DNA sequence: TGTGCCAGCTCACCACCGGGAAGGGTGGACACCATATATTTT.

The chain uses TRBV7-9 and TRBJ2-7; D perhaps matches TRBD1 (5 bases). This CDR3 has 14 amino acids. The germline V gene encodes CDR1 SEHNR and CDR2 FQNEAQ (reference sequence). The V and J ends lost 5 bases and 3 bases respectively, with 14 bases between them. In DNA form, the CDR3 reads TGTGCCAGCAGCGCCCTTCAAGGACACTACGAGCAGTACTTC. Its translation is CASSALQGHYEQYF.

The chain carries TRBV5-8 and TRBJ1-6; weak D call: TRBD1 (6 bases). This CDR3 is built from 14 residues. The germline V gene encodes CDR1 SGHTS and CDR2 YDEGEE. V lost 4 bases to trimming and J lost 5 bases, with 10 bases between them. The CDR3 bases are TGTGCCAGCAGCCGCCGGACAGATAATTCACCCCTCCACTTT. Protein: CASSRRTDNSPLHF.

The rearrangement uses TRBV5-6 and TRBJ2-7; D may be TRBD1 (6 bases). This CDR3 spans 15 amino acids. In germline, CDR1 is SGHDT, CDR2 YYEEEE. V dropped 4 bases and J dropped 0 bases, with 14 bases sitting between them. This chain's CDR3 is CASSPTGTYSYEQYF. The CDR3 coding sequence is TGTGCCAGCAGCCCCACCGGGACATACTCCTACGAGCAGTACTTC.

The chain has TRBV30 and TRBJ1-3; the D gene is possibly TRBD1 (6 bases). Germline-derived CDR1 and CDR2 are GTSNPN and SVGIG (reference sequence). V lost 2 bases, J lost 0 bases, and 11 bases lay in between. The CDR3 is made up of 15 amino acids. In DNA form, the CDR3 reads TGTGCCTGGAGTAATATACAGGGCTCTGGAAACACCATATATTTT. Its protein is CAWSNIQGSGNTIYF.

This chain uses TRBV11-3 with TRBJ2-5; D not certain. The germline gives CDR1 SGHNT, CDR2 YENEEA. The CDR3 runs 15 residues. The germline V and J ends were trimmed by 3 bases and 2 bases, with 13 bases remaining between them. CDR3 region: CASSLGNQFQETQYF. DNA of the CDR3: TGTGCCAGCAGCTTGGGGAACCAATTTCAAGAGACCCAGTACTTC.

This chain uses TRBV7-3 with TRBJ2-3, with 9 bases lining up with TRBD2. V shed 0 bases and J 1 base; nucleotides not matched to a gene: 2. This CDR3 has 16 residues. The germline CDR1 and CDR2 sequences are SGHTA and FQGTGA. Here the CDR3 DNA reads TGTGCCAGCAGCTTAACGGCTAGCGGGGGCACAGATACGCAGTATTTT. Encoded protein: CASSLTASGGTDTQYF.

The chain links TRBV7-9 to TRBJ1-1, with 8 positions matching TRBD1. The germline gives CDR1 SEHNR, CDR2 FQNEAQ (reference sequence). V was pared by 1 base and J by 5 bases, with 3 bases of the junction left unmatched. CDR3 size: 14 residues. CDR3 bases: TGTGCCAGCAGCTTAGGACAGGGGTGGACTGAAGCTTTCTTT. Its protein product is CASSLGQGWTEAFF.

The V and J genes are TRBV6-2 or TRBV6-3 and TRBJ2-7; D remains ambiguous. CDR1 MNHEY and CDR2 SVGEGT come from the germline V gene. The CDR3 is made up of 13 amino acids. Trimming cost V 5 bases and J 5 bases, with 13 bases left between them. In nucleotides, the CDR3 is TGTGCCAGCAGTCGGTACTTACAGAACGAGCAGTACTTC. Translation gives CASSRYLQNEQYF.

The chain employs TRBV6-5 and TRBJ1-1, with a weak D call TRBD1 (5 bases). The ends were cut back, 5 bases at V and 3 bases at J, with 13 bases in the middle. The CDR3 extends over 14 amino acids. Per the germline V gene, CDR1 is MNHEY and CDR2 is SVGAGI. CDR3 in amino acids: CASSRDLPDTEAFF. The CDR3 DNA sequence: TGTGCCAGCAGTCGGGACCTACCGGACACTGAAGCTTTCTTT.

At least ten counts were recorded for this clone. The gene calls are TRBV6-5 and TRBJ2-2, with a weak D call TRBD1 (7 bases). The CDR3 is 15 residues long. Germline lookup yields CDR1 MNHEY and CDR2 SVGAGI. Trimming left V 5 bases short and J 7 bases short, with 17 bases between. CDR3 in amino acids: CASSRSEGAFGELFF. CDR3 sequence (DNA): TGTGCCAGCAGTAGGTCGGAGGGGGCGTTCGGGGAGCTGTTTTTT.

The rearrangement uses TRBV5-1 and TRBJ1-1; perhaps TRBD1 as D (6 bases). Germline V CDR1 and CDR2: SGHRS, YFSETQ. This CDR3 comprises 14 residues. The V end lost 2 bases, the J end lost 2 bases, and 10 bases lay between the germline ends. In nucleotides, the CDR3 is TGCGCCAGCAGCTTTCGACAGGTTAACACTGAAGCTTTCTTT. This codes for CASSFRQVNTEAFF.

This clone was seen once. The chain is built from TRBV28 and TRBJ2-7, with a tentative D call TRBD2 (5 bases). The CDR3 has 15 amino acids. The V and J ends lost 6 bases and 2 bases respectively, with 17 bases between them. The germline V gene encodes CDR1 MDHEN and CDR2 SYDVKM. The DNA of the CDR3 is TGTGCCAGCAGCCCCGGAGGCCAGAGTACCTACGAGCAGTACTTC. Translating it yields CASSPGGQSTYEQYF.

This clone has a single count. The rearrangement uses TRBV5-5 and TRBJ2-2, with 9 bases aligning to TRBD2. V lost 4 bases, J lost 3 bases, and 7 bases stayed unmatched. The CDR3 length is 16 residues. The germline V gene has CDR1 SGHKS and CDR2 YYEKEE (reference sequence). The CDR3 is CASSPASGMYTGELFF. The CDR3 DNA reads as TGTGCCAGCAGCCCCGCTAGCGGGATGTACACCGGGGAGCTGTTTTTT.